Detailed here is one T cell receptor (beta chain). What it binds is not known. Some clones are missing from TCRdb's copy, which holds only in-frame ones; the method was immunoSEQ multiplex PCR. The sample gives approximately 95,000 clones, 67% of which show up once; about 42% is in the top ten. The data originate from a study of shared clonotypes between healthy human individuals. Study context: Plates per donor: three CD4 naive, three CD4 memory, two CD8 naive, one CD8 memory. Points from the study as a whole: A handful of donors showed sharing of approximately 4.7% of naive CD4 clonotypes.

Trimming pared 6 bases from V and 4 bases from J, leaving 13 bases between. The CDR3 has 14 residues. Per germline, CDR1 MGHDK and CDR2 SYGVNS. The receptor was derived from a man aged 25 to 40 in good health. The rearrangement uses TRBV25-1 and TRBJ2-4; D is uncertain. Source material: memory CD8+ T cells sorted from blood. Described subset: CD45RO+ cells pooled with CCR7-negative TemRA cells. CDR3 sequence: CASSDFSAKNIQYF. The CDR3 DNA follows: TGTGCCAGCAGCGATTTCTCTGCTAAAAACATTCAGTACTTC.